One T cell receptor (beta chain) is described in this entry. Its matching antigen is unknown. The treatment: approximately 9-day PBMC culture with coronavirus spike peptide pools or control peptides (ViraFEST assay). Peptide-pool expansion of antigen-specific T cells preceded TCR sequencing in ViraFEST. This specimen belongs to a study of vaccination and CD4 T cells after COVID-19. Turning to the study itself: Each person enrolled got two BNT162b2 or mRNA-1273 vaccine doses. No peptide, an HIV-1 Nef pool, or a CEFX pool was what each control culture received.

This CDR3 has 17 amino acids. The germline V and J ends were trimmed by 4 bases and 0 bases, with 19 bases remaining between them. In germline, CDR1 is DFQATT, CDR2 SNEGSKA (reference sequence). An Oncomine TCR Beta short-read assay was used to sequence the DNA from cultured CD4+ T cells. Each CDR3 protein gets one entry after TCRdb re-called the PCR reads with MiXCR. The sample holds roughly 20,000 distinct CDR3 sequences, approximately 44% seen once. The TCR sequence derives from a human donor who had recovered from COVID-19. The chain links TRBV20-1 to TRBJ2-1; the D gene is possibly TRBD2 (6 bases). The material sequenced was CD4+ T cells from blood, cultured in vitro, taken after SARS-CoV-2 vaccination. CDR3 region: CSATSTSWGSSYNEQFF. CDR3 in DNA: TGCAGTGCTACTAGCACTAGCTGGGGAAGCTCCTACAATGAGCAGTTCTTC.